This T cell receptor (beta chain) originates from a study of identifying expanded T cells in peripheral blood. Per germline, CDR1 MDHEN and CDR2 SYDVKM. The CDR3 contains 15 residues. Trimming took 4 bases from V and 1 from J, leaving 11 bases between them. Assay: immunoSEQ multiplex PCR; the TCRdb copy retains only in-frame clones and omits some. The sample contains 80,000 or so clones, roughly 86% of which appear only once. This chain uses TRBV28 with TRBJ1-3; D not certain. Sequencing was performed on blood. The receptor's source is a person aged 18 to 75 in good health. The CDR3: CASSSPNKSGNTIYF. The DNA for the CDR3 is TGTGCCAGCAGTTCCCCAAATAAATCTGGAAACACCATATATTTT. Based on the CDR3 plus reference TRBV28 and TRBJ1-3, the full variable domain is DVKVTQSSRYLVKRTGEKVFLECVQDMDHENMFWYRQDPGLGLRLIYFSYDVKMKEKGDIPEGYSVSREKKERFSLILESASTNQTSMYLCASSSPNKSGNTIYFGEGSWLTVV.